This T cell receptor beta chain was recovered during a study of graft-versus-host responses after intestinal transplantation. Study as a whole: Recipients underwent multivisceral, liver-intestinal, or isolated intestinal transplants.

Responder cells labeled with CFSE (about 200,000) were co-plated with irradiated stimulator cells labeled with violet dye (about 200,000). The method was immunoSEQ multiplex PCR; TCRdb's version includes in-frame clones alone and lacks a portion of them. The sample shows 15,000 to 20,000 clones, under 45% of them seen only once. Germline V gene sequence: CDR1 LGHNA, CDR2 YNFKEQ. This CDR3 spans 11 amino acids. The V and J ends lost 8 bases and 6 bases respectively, with 7 bases between them. The V gene is TRBV4-2, the J gene TRBJ2-2; D gene ambiguous. This sequence originates from a human patient who received an intestinal transplant. Sequencing used alloreactive CD8+ T cells from a mixed lymphocyte reaction culture, obtained before intestinal transplant. Subset noted: CFSE-low proliferating T cells sorted from roughly six-day pre-transplant mixed lymphocyte reaction (GvH or HvG direction). CDR3 region: CASRFAGELFF. The CDR3 coding sequence is TGTGCCAGCCGCTTTGCCGGGGAGCTGTTTTTT.